This T cell receptor (beta chain) was sequenced for a study of T cell responses to AZD1222 COVID-19 vaccine. Overall study: Investigators merged groups given second doses at roughly 4 or roughly 12 weeks.

Study observations and caveats: Repertoire collection took place solely once the T cell response had peaked.

TCRdb's table, derived via immunoSEQ multiplex PCR, lists solely in-frame clones and lacks some. The table records roughly 82,000 clones, more than 75% of them present only once. This clone has a handful of counts. Its target is unknown. V lost 5 bases, J lost 0 bases, and 16 bases lay in between. CDR1 is PRHDT and CDR2 is FYEKMQ in the germline V gene (reference sequence). The CDR3 extends over 16 amino acids. This TCR came from an adult in good health. The rearrangement links TRBV13 to TRBJ1-1, with D hard to call. Sample: peripheral blood, taken on day 0 of AZD1222 vaccination. In nucleotides, the CDR3 is TGTGCCAGCAGCAAACGGAGGGCTGGGATGAACACTGAAGCTTTCTTT. Its protein product is CASSKRRAGMNTEAFF. The variable domain in full, with the rest retrieved from reference TRBV13 and TRBJ1-1, is AAGVIQSPRHLIKEKRETATLKCYPIPRHDTVYWYQQGPGQDPQFLISFYEKMQSDKGSIPDRFSAQQFSDYHSELNMSSLELGDSALYFCASSKRRAGMNTEAFFGQGTRLTVV.